The sequence of this T cell receptor beta chain was determined in a study of blood T cell repertoires in COVID-19. Participants came from 20 to 25 US areas, aged roughly 18 to 89 years. Cohorts were assigned according to the clinical history that participants reported. The germline CDR1 and CDR2 sequences are ENHRY and SYGVKD. The length of the CDR3 is 12 residues. Between the trimmed V and J ends, which lost 0 bases and 4 bases, there was a span of 3 bases. The protocol was immunoSEQ multiplex PCR, while the TCRdb copy is restricted to in-frame clones and leaves out a portion. The sample carries roughly 330,000 clones, roughly 85% recorded once.

The rearrangement uses TRBV10-3 and TRBJ1-1, with D unclear. Sequenced input: PBMCs or T cells enriched from blood (not recorded which). The source is a woman aged 25 to 39 who had recovered from COVID-19. The DNA of the CDR3 is TGTGCCATCAGTGAGTCGAGCACTGAAGCTTTCTTT. Translation: CAISESSTEAFF.